This T cell receptor beta chain was obtained from a study of blood T cells in healthy people across ages. A sample-barcoded 5' primer and a J-beta primer mix were used in a second PCR of roughly 6 to 11 cycles. TCRdb re-called the 5' RACE reads with MiXCR, one entry per CDR3 protein. The repertoire holds hundreds of thousands of distinct CDR3 sequences, roughly 25% seen once, with 3% in the top ten. This clonotype occurred a few times. Its antigen remains unknown. Isolated PBMCs totaled at least 7 million in each sample. The study, taken as a whole, reports: What prevented conclusive comparison of naive and antigen-experienced cells was that PBMCs were unsorted. Naive CD4+ cell counts and diversity both ran higher in long-lived than in aged donors.

This CDR3 is 11 amino acids long. Trimming removed 6 bases at V and 8 bases at J, with 13 bases between. Germline CDR1 SQVTM, CDR2 ANQGSEA. The same specimen was also included in a second study, on T cells of mothers and their children.

The receptor was derived from a boy between 5 and 17 years old in good health. The chain combines TRBV29-1 with TRBJ1-2; unclear D gene. The specimen was blood. CDR3 sequence (DNA): TGCAGCGTAACCTTATCGAGCGGCTACACCTTC. Amino acid sequence: CSVTLSSGYTF.